This is a list of T cell receptor beta chains from one sample in a study of blood T cell repertoires in COVID-19. TCRdb's copy holds only in-frame clones and misses some; the assay was immunoSEQ multiplex PCR. Of some 130,000 clones in the sample, roughly 80% were seen once. The specimen was PBMCs or T cells enriched from blood (not recorded which). The receptors come from a man aged 35 to 55 with acute COVID-19. Both conserved end residues are part of each CDR3. D genes are given only for firm matches. Only some rows state a clone size, as once, few, many or a class for expanded clones.

clone_size	d_call	v_call	j_call	cdr3_aa	cdr3_nt
.	.	TRBV10-1	TRBJ2-3	CASSGSGTDTQYF	TGCGCCAGCAGTGGTAGCGGCACAGATACGCAGTATTTT
.	TRBD1	TRBV29-1	TRBJ1-2	CSSRGEGQGIYGYTF	TGCAGCTCCCGGGGAGAAGGACAGGGGATTTACGGCTACACCTTC
.	.	TRBV6-2/TRBV6-3	TRBJ2-1	CASSRAGLYNEQFF	TGTGCCAGCAGTCGGGCAGGACTTTACAATGAGCAGTTCTTC
.	.	TRBV18	TRBJ2-6	CASSPRTGSGANVLTF	TGTGCCAGCTCACCGCGAACAGGGTCGGGGGCCAACGTCCTGACTTTC
.	TRBD1	TRBV5-6	TRBJ1-2	CASSGTGGDYGYTF	TGTGCCAGCAGCGGGACAGGGGGCGACTATGGCTACACCTTC
.	.	TRBV7-9	TRBJ2-7	CASSLELVLEQYF	TGTGCCAGCAGCTTAGAACTGGTGCTCGAGCAGTACTTC
.	.	TRBV27	TRBJ2-1	CATGGAYNEQFF	TGTGCCACGGGGGGCGCCTACAATGAGCAGTTCTTC
.	TRBD2	TRBV3-1/TRBV3-2	TRBJ2-5	CASSLPGLAGLAGETQYF	TGTGCCAGCAGCCTACCGGGGCTGGCGGGACTAGCGGGAGAGACCCAGTACTTC
.	.	TRBV4-3	TRBJ2-6	CASSQDFISGANVLTF	TGCGCCAGCAGCCAAGATTTTATCTCTGGGGCCAACGTCCTGACTTTC
.	TRBD1	TRBV9	TRBJ1-5	CASSVGMGTGNIQPQHF	TGTGCCAGCAGCGTAGGGATGGGGACAGGGAACATTCAGCCCCAGCATTTT
.	TRBD1	TRBV7-8	TRBJ2-7	CASSRAGGAFEQYF	TGTGCCAGCAGCCGAGCAGGGGGTGCATTCGAGCAGTACTTC
.	TRBD2	TRBV27	TRBJ2-1	CASSFSGRASYNEQFF	TGTGCCAGCAGTTTTAGCGGGAGGGCCTCCTACAATGAGCAGTTCTTC
.	TRBD1	TRBV6-1	TRBJ2-7	CASSEHSGTGDYEQYF	TGTGCCAGCAGTGAACATTCCGGGACAGGGGATTACGAGCAGTACTTC
.	.	TRBV7-2	TRBJ2-1	CASSLTRVYNEQFF	TGTGCCAGCAGCTTAACGCGGGTTTACAATGAGCAGTTCTTC
few	.	TRBV7-8	TRBJ2-5	CASSLGGTREETQYF	TGTGCCAGCAGCTTAGGGGGTACCAGGGAAGAGACCCAGTACTTC
.	TRBD1	TRBV10-3	TRBJ1-5	CAISESRDRGHQPQHF	TGTGCCATCAGTGAGTCGAGGGACAGGGGCCATCAGCCCCAGCATTTT
.	TRBD1	TRBV20-1	TRBJ1-1	CSASEWNRGGTEAFF	TGCAGTGCTAGTGAGTGGAACAGGGGCGGCACTGAAGCTTTCTTT
few	TRBD2	TRBV27	TRBJ2-7	CASSPRGGPYEQYF	TGTGCCAGCAGTCCCCGGGGGGGACCCTACGAGCAGTACTTC
few	.	TRBV7-9	TRBJ1-1	CASKPRVLMNTEAFF	TGTGCCAGCAAGCCCCGGGTATTAATGAACACTGAAGCTTTCTTT
.	.	TRBV7-6	TRBJ2-2	CASSLGESNTGELFF	TGTGCCAGCAGCTTAGGAGAATCGAACACCGGGGAGCTGTTTTTT
.	.	TRBV28	TRBJ1-4	CASSSRRQASTNEKLFF	TGTGCCAGCAGTTCCCGTCGACAGGCTTCAACTAATGAAAAACTGTTTTTT
.	.	TRBV28	TRBJ2-5	CASSLSSQETQYF	TGTGCCAGCAGTTTATCCAGCCAAGAGACCCAGTACTTC
few	TRBD2	TRBV5-4	TRBJ2-2	CASSPGLVNTGELFF	TGTGCCAGCAGCCCTGGACTAGTGAACACCGGGGAGCTGTTTTTT
.	TRBD2	TRBV7-2	TRBJ2-5	CASSLLAGGGTQYF	TGTGCCAGCAGCTTATTAGCGGGGGGCGGGACCCAGTACTTC
.	TRBD1	TRBV11-2	TRBJ1-1	CASSLDRDTEAFF	TGTGCCAGCAGCCTAGACAGGGACACTGAAGCTTTCTTT
.	TRBD1	TRBV4-1	TRBJ2-7	CASSQEVGQGNSYEQYF	TGCGCCAGCAGCCAAGAGGTGGGACAGGGGAACTCCTACGAGCAGTACTTC
once	TRBD1	TRBV6-6	TRBJ1-5	CATNRQGGQPQHF	TGTGCCACCAACCGACAGGGCGGTCAGCCCCAGCATTTT
.	.	TRBV6-5	TRBJ1-4	CASSPMTGYNEKLFF	TGTGCCAGCAGCCCCATGACTGGGTATAATGAAAAACTGTTTTTT
.	TRBD2	TRBV7-6	TRBJ2-7	CASSLRGRASEQYF	TGTGCCAGCTCTCTCCGCGGGAGGGCCTCCGAGCAGTACTTC
.	.	TRBV7-8	TRBJ1-5	CASSSQTGFQTQHF	TGTGCCAGCAGCTCCCAGACAGGTTTCCAGACCCAGCATTTT
.	.	TRBV4-3	TRBJ1-2	CASSQRRDSAYGYTF	TGCGCCAGCAGCCAGAGGAGGGATTCGGCTTATGGCTACACCTTC
once	TRBD2	TRBV5-1	TRBJ2-1	CASSLGPAGAYNEQFF	TGCGCCAGCAGCTTGGGGCCAGCGGGGGCCTACAATGAGCAGTTCTTC
.	.	TRBV11-2	TRBJ2-2	CASSSYSPGELFF	TGTGCCAGCAGCTCCTACAGTCCCGGGGAGCTGTTTTTT
.	.	TRBV7-8	TRBJ1-5	CASSPQGNQPQHF	TGTGCCAGCAGCCCACAGGGTAATCAGCCCCAGCATTTT
.	TRBD1	TRBV30	TRBJ1-6	CAWNSGTGYSPLHF	TGTGCCTGGAACTCCGGGACAGGCTATTCACCCCTCCACTTT
.	.	TRBV7-8	TRBJ1-4	CASSLPRIATNEKLFF	TGTGCCAGCAGCTTACCCAGGATCGCAACTAATGAAAAACTGTTTTTT
.	.	TRBV7-2	TRBJ1-4	CASSADISEEKLFF	TGTGCCAGCAGCGCCGACATCTCGGAAGAAAAACTGTTTTTT
.	.	TRBV15	TRBJ2-1	CATRARDNYNEQFF	TGTGCCACCAGGGCCCGGGACAACTACAATGAGCAGTTCTTC
.	TRBD2	TRBV30	TRBJ2-1	CAWTSGRGGEQFF	TGTGCCTGGACTAGCGGGAGAGGAGGTGAGCAGTTCTTC
.	TRBD1	TRBV28	TRBJ1-2	CASRWTGGYGYTF	TGTGCCAGCAGATGGACAGGGGGCTATGGCTACACCTTC
.	TRBD2	TRBV7-2	TRBJ2-3	CASSQTSGRTDTQYF	TGTGCCAGCAGCCAGACTAGCGGGCGCACAGATACGCAGTATTTT
.	.	TRBV30	TRBJ1-2	CAWSVLGKNYGYTF	TGTGCCTGGAGTGTATTGGGCAAAAACTATGGCTACACCTTC
.	.	TRBV21-1	TRBJ2-4	CASSKARVAGEKNIQYF	TGTGCCAGCAGCAAAGCGCGTGTCGCGGGGGAGAAAAACATTCAGTACTTC
.	.	TRBV2	TRBJ1-6	CASSVVPPDNSPLHF	TGTGCCAGCAGCGTCGTGCCACCAGATAATTCACCCCTCCACTTT
few	.	TRBV27	TRBJ2-7	CASSPSVGYEQYF	TGTGCCAGCAGCCCTTCGGTCGGCTACGAGCAGTACTTC
.	TRBD1	TRBV30	TRBJ2-7	CAWRDRAYEQYF	TGTGCCTGGAGGGACAGGGCCTACGAGCAGTACTTC
.	TRBD1	TRBV5-4	TRBJ1-2	CASSAGTEGYTF	TGTGCCAGCAGCGCTGGGACAGAGGGCTACACCTTC
.	.	TRBV5-1	TRBJ1-3	CASSLEPGSSGNTIYF	TGCGCCAGCAGCTTGGAACCGGGTTCTAGTGGAAACACCATATATTTT
few	TRBD1	TRBV27	TRBJ1-2	CASRTGGYGYTF	TGTGCCAGCAGGACAGGGGGCTATGGCTACACCTTC
once	.	TRBV19	TRBJ2-6	CASRQVASGANVLTF	TGTGCCAGTAGGCAGGTCGCCTCTGGGGCCAACGTCCTGACTTTC
once	TRBD1	TRBV30	TRBJ1-6	CAWRRQGQGGNSPLHF	TGTGCCTGGAGGAGACAAGGACAGGGGGGTAATTCACCCCTCCACTTT
.	.	TRBV30	TRBJ1-1	CAWSVQLNTEAFF	TGTGCCTGGAGTGTACAATTGAACACTGAAGCTTTCTTT
.	.	TRBV18	TRBJ1-3	CASSPPGDRNTIYF	TGTGCCAGCTCACCCCCGGGGGACCGAAACACCATATATTTT